The 22 T cell receptor beta chains given below trace back to one sample, sequenced in a study of neurological immune-mediated disorders. TCRdb fed the 5' RACE reads into MiXCR, producing one record per CDR3 protein. The sample has approximately 89,000 distinct CDR3 sequences; about 4% are singletons. As to time point: longitudinal time-point 3. Sequencing was done on a sample of PBMCs. The receptors were sampled from a woman aged 55-69 years with multiple sclerosis.

This clonotype was seen at least ten times. The chain joins TRBV7-9 to TRBJ2-2; D is perhaps TRBD2 (6 bases). V lost 4 bases to trimming and J lost 2 bases, with 14 bases between them. The V gene's germline CDR1 is SEHNR and CDR2 FQNEAQ (reference sequence). This CDR3 region has 16 residues. The CDR3 nucleotides are TGTGCCAGCAGCTCAGTAGGGAGGAAAAACACCGGGGAGCTGTTTTTT. This gives the protein CASSSVGRKNTGELFF.

This clonotype has at least ten counts. The rearrangement uses TRBV5-1 and TRBJ1-1; TRBD1 is a possible D gene (5 bases). CDR1 is SGHRS, CDR2 YFSETQ, per germline. The CDR3 totals 15 residues. The germline V and J ends were trimmed by 0 bases and 4 bases, with 13 bases remaining between them. The CDR3 spells CASSLVQGRVTEAFF. DNA for the CDR3: TGCGCCAGCAGCTTGGTGCAGGGTCGGGTCACTGAAGCTTTCTTT.

This clonotype was counted ten times or more. The chain is built from TRBV7-9 and TRBJ1-1; no firm D call. V was trimmed by 1 base and J by 5 bases, leaving 14 bases between them. The CDR3 is 15 residues long. Germline lookup yields CDR1 SEHNR and CDR2 FQNEAQ (reference sequence). The CDR3: CASSLGSRAGTEAFF. The CDR3 DNA sequence: TGTGCCAGCAGCTTAGGCTCAAGGGCGGGGACTGAAGCTTTCTTT.

This clonotype was detected many times. Sequence at one end of the junction differs from germline and may be a read error. The gene calls are TRBV7-7 and TRBJ2-3; no clear D gene. Germline values: CDR1 SSHAT, CDR2 FNYEAQ (reference sequence). The CDR3 has 14 amino acids. DNA for the CDR3: TGTGCTAGCAGCTTATCCCCAAGCACAGATACGCAGTATTTT. Translation: CASSLSPSTDTQYF.

This clonotype was observed many times. The chain links TRBV5-5 to TRBJ2-7, with D possibly TRBD1 on 6 matching bases. The V and J ends lost 4 bases and 2 bases respectively, with 19 bases between them. Germline V gene sequence: CDR1 SGHKS, CDR2 YYEKEE (reference sequence). The CDR3 consists of 16 residues. The CDR3 nucleotides are TGTGCCAGCAGCCCACGCCCCGACAGGAGCACCTACGAGCAGTACTTC. This codes for CASSPRPDRSTYEQYF.

This clonotype was seen many times. CDR3 sequence (DNA): TGTGCCAGCAGTAAGAGACAGGGGGAATGGGAGACCCAGTACTTC. As protein: CASSKRQGEWETQYF. The chain joins TRBV11-1 to TRBJ2-5; 9 bases are shared with TRBD1. Germline-derived CDR1 and CDR2 are SGHAT and FQDESV (reference sequence). This CDR3 has 15 residues. V gave up 6 bases and J gave up 5 bases; unmatched junction bases: 10.

This clonotype appeared many times. At one end the junction does not follow the germline gene, possibly because of a read error. CDR3 sequence: CASRRLGNPEAFF. For the CDR3, the DNA is TGTGCCAGCAGACGACTCGGGAACCCTGAAGCTTTCTTT. The genes are TRBV6-5 and TRBJ1-1; D is unresolved. The CDR3 spans 13 residues. Germline V gene sequence: CDR1 MNHEY, CDR2 SVGAGI.

This clonotype came up many times. This rearrangement joins TRBV20-1 to TRBJ1-2, with D maybe TRBD1 (5 bases). This CDR3 is 14 amino acids long. V lost 2 bases and J 5 bases, leaving 15 bases between the germline ends. CDR1 and CDR2 (germline): DFQATT, SNEGSKA (reference sequence). The CDR3 DNA reads TGCAGTGCTAGAAACCAGGGAACCACTTATGGCTACACCTTC. As protein: CSARNQGTTYGYTF.

This clonotype was seen at least ten times. This rearrangement joins TRBV9 to TRBJ2-3; D gene ambiguous. Germline V CDR1 and CDR2: SGDLS, YYNGEE. V was clipped by 5 bases and J by 5 bases, with 18 bases between them. The CDR3 is made up of 15 amino acids. The CDR3 sequence is CASSVTRRSEDTQYF. Written as DNA, the CDR3 is TGTGCCAGCAGTGTTACTCGCCGTTCGGAAGATACGCAGTATTTT.

There are many counts of this clonotype. CDR3 sequence: CASSSDFTDTQYF. The CDR3 region has the DNA TGTGCCAGCAGCTCGGACTTCACAGATACGCAGTATTTT. The chain joins TRBV3-1 to TRBJ2-3; tentatively, D is TRBD2 (5 bases). The germline V gene has CDR1 LGHDT and CDR2 YNNKEL (reference sequence). V was pared by 5 bases and J by 2 bases, with 8 bases between. CDR3 size: 13 residues.

This clonotype was seen ten or more times. The chain uses TRBV12-3 or TRBV12-4 and TRBJ2-7; D not resolved. The CDR3 extends over 12 amino acids. V shed 1 base and J shed 4 bases, with 5 bases lying between them. In DNA, the CDR3 is TGTGCCAGCAGTTTAGTCGAATACGAGCAGTACTTC. Protein product: CASSLVEYEQYF.

This clonotype was counted at least ten times. The chain combines TRBV12-3 or TRBV12-4 with TRBJ2-5; 8 nucleotides match TRBD1. The V and J ends lost 8 bases and 4 bases, in that order; junction bases with no gene match: 6. The CDR3 extends over 13 amino acids. CDR3 loop: CASATDRGETQYF. The CDR3, as DNA: TGTGCCAGCGCTACAGACAGGGGAGAGACCCAGTACTTC.

This clonotype showed up many times. The chain recombines TRBV5-1 with TRBJ1-4; D is perhaps TRBD1 (6 bases). V was trimmed by 0 bases and J by 6 bases, leaving 12 bases between them. The CDR3 totals 15 residues. The germline V gene has CDR1 SGHRS and CDR2 YFSETQ. The CDR3 DNA reads TGCGCCAGCAGCTTGGTACCGGGACAAGATGAAAAACTGTTTTTT. Translating gives CASSLVPGQDEKLFF.

This clonotype was picked up many times. The CDR3 DNA follows: TGTGCCAGCAGCGTAGGGCTAGCGGGGGGGGATGGTGAGCAGTTCTTC. It yields the protein CASSVGLAGGDGEQFF. This rearrangement joins TRBV9 to TRBJ2-1; 12 nucleotides align to TRBD2. Germline V gene lookup returns CDR1 SGDLS and CDR2 YYNGEE. The CDR3 sequence is 16 residues long. Losses at the gene ends were 0 bases for V and 9 bases for J; bases not matched to a gene: 7.

This clonotype showed up many times. The chain couples TRBV5-1 to TRBJ2-7, with TRBD2 matching over 7 bases. J lost 5 bases, V lost 1 base, and 6 bases had no gene match. The CDR3 totals 14 residues. CDR1 is SGHRS and CDR2 is YFSETQ in the germline V gene. The CDR3 protein is CASSLWRGSNEQYF. The CDR3 DNA reads as TGCGCCAGCAGCTTGTGGCGGGGGAGTAACGAGCAGTACTTC.

This clonotype was seen many times. The rearrangement joins TRBV12-3 or TRBV12-4 to TRBJ1-5; D gene ambiguous. This CDR3 is 15 amino acids long. Trimming left V 3 bases short and J 3 bases short, with 12 bases between. This chain's CDR3 is CASSLDGRNNQPQHF. Written as DNA, the CDR3 is TGTGCCAGCAGTTTGGACGGACGGAACAATCAGCCCCAGCATTTT.

This clonotype was seen many times. V usage is TRBV5-1 and J usage is TRBJ2-7; tentatively, D is TRBD1 (6 bases). V dropped 4 bases and J dropped 0 bases, with 17 bases sitting between them. CDR1 SGHRS and CDR2 YFSETQ come from the germline V gene. CDR3 length equals 16 residues. The CDR3 is CASSEKGHSSSYEQYF. The CDR3 bases are TGCGCCAGCAGCGAGAAGGGACATTCGAGCTCCTACGAGCAGTACTTC.

At least ten counts were recorded for this clonotype. The junction shows a germline mismatch at one end, possibly a read error. The rearrangement uses TRBV11-3 and TRBJ1-1; D is ambiguous. Germline CDR1 and CDR2: SGHNT and YENEEA. The CDR3 consists of 13 residues. CDR3 in DNA: TGTGCCAGCAGCCTAGAGGTAAACGCTGAAGCTTTCTTT. Its translation is CASSLEVNAEAFF.

This clonotype was detected ten times or more. The V call is TRBV5-5, the J call TRBJ1-5; TRBD1 matches at 9 bases. The CDR3 has 15 residues. Germline V CDR1 and CDR2: SGHKS, YYEKEE (reference sequence). Trimming cost V 0 bases and J 7 bases; bases outside gene matches: 5. The CDR3 spells CASSLGGTGNQPQHF. The CDR3 region has the DNA TGTGCCAGCAGCTTGGGGGGGACAGGGAACCAGCCCCAGCATTTT.

At least ten counts were recorded for this clonotype. V is TRBV20-1 and J is TRBJ1-5; 9 nucleotides match TRBD1. CDR3 length: 13 amino acids. In germline, CDR1 is DFQATT, CDR2 SNEGSKA (reference sequence). V shed 5 bases and J 6 bases; nucleotides not matched to a gene: 5. Here the CDR3 DNA reads TGCAGTGCTGCTGGACAGGGGACTCAGCCCCAGCATTTT. Its protein product is CSAAGQGTQPQHF.

At least ten counts were recorded for this clonotype. The chain carries TRBV20-1 and TRBJ2-1; TRBD2 matches 10 bases. V was clipped by 0 bases and J by 9 bases; unmatched bases: 11. Germline V gene data show CDR1 as DFQATT and CDR2 as SNEGSKA (reference sequence). This CDR3 is 16 amino acids long. CDR3: CSARDPLAGVELEQFF. Written as DNA, the CDR3 is TGCAGTGCTAGAGACCCCCTAGCGGGGGTCGAACTTGAGCAGTTCTTC.

This clonotype was recorded many times. The CDR3 DNA reads as TGTGCCACAGGAGTAGCCGGAAACACCATATATTTT. Translating it yields CATGVAGNTIYF. This chain joins TRBV7-8 and TRBJ1-3; D unclear. Trimming shortened V by 10 bases and J by 4 bases, and 11 bases separated the two germline ends. The CDR3 covers 12 residues. Germline V CDR1 and CDR2: SGHVS, FQNEAQ. Looking up the rest from reference TRBV7-8 and TRBJ1-3 gives the full variable domain: GAGVSQSPRYKVAKRGQDVALRCDPISGHVSLFWYQQALGQGPEFLTYFQNEAQLDKSGLPSDRFFAERPEGSVSTLKIQRTQQEDSAVYLCATGVAGNTIYFGEGSWLTVV.